The entry below describes one T cell receptor beta chain. As yet, its antigen is unknown. This sample was included in a study of CD8+CD57+ T cells in acquired aplastic anemia. Study overall: Across the sorted CD4+ and CD8+ cells, DNA amounts averaged roughly 3.5 ug. Findings of the study overall: CD8+ Simpson's diversity did not differ significantly between patients and controls. Around 27 sequences, all CD8+ CDR3, were shared between patients and controls.

Using genomic DNA as the template, TCR beta VDJ and CDR3 profiling was carried out. TCRdb reprocessed the reads via MiXCR and lists one record per CDR3 protein. Altogether about 98,000 distinct CDR3 sequences are present, less than 75% being singletons, with the ten largest covering around three fifths. CDR1 and CDR2 (germline): LNHNV, YYDKDF (reference sequence). This CDR3 comprises 15 residues. V lost 0 bases and J 7 bases, leaving 13 bases between the germline ends. Patients picked for sequencing had shown CD8+CD57+ cell expansion detected by flow cytometry. Diagnosis of severe acquired aplastic anemia applied to all patients.

The sequence was collected from a human donor with aplastic anemia. The sample consisted of sorted CD4+, CD8+, or CD8+CD57+ T cells (not recorded which) from PBMCs. The genes are TRBV15 and TRBJ1-5; D perhaps matches TRBD1 (6 bases). Here the CDR3 DNA reads TGTGCCACCAGCAGAGAAGGGGGGCTCGACCAGCCCCAGCATTTT. This codes for CATSREGGLDQPQHF.